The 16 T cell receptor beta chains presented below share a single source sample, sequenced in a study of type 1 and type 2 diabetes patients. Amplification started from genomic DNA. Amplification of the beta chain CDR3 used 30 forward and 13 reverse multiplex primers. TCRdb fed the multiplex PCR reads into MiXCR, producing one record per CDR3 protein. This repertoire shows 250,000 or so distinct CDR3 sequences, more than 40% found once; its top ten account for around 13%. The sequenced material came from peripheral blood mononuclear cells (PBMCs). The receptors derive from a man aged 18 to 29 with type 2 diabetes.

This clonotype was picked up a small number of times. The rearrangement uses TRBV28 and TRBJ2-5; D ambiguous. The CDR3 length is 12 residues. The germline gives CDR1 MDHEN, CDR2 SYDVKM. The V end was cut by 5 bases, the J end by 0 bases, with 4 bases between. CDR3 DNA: TGTGCCAGCAGTAAGAACCAAGAGACCCAGTACTTC. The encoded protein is CASSKNQETQYF.

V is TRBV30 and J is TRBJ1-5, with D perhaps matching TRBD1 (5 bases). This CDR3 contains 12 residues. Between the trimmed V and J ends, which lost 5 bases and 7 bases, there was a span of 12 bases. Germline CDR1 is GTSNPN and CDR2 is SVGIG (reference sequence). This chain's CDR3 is CAWSGYRQPQHF. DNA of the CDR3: TGTGCCTGGTCAGGGTACAGGCAGCCCCAGCATTTT. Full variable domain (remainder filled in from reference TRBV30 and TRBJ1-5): SQTIHQWPATLVQPVGSPLSLECTVEGTSNPNLYWYRQAAGRGLQLLFYSVGIGQISSEVPQNLSASRPQDRQFILSSKKLLLSDSGFYLCAWSGYRQPQHFGDGTRLSIL.

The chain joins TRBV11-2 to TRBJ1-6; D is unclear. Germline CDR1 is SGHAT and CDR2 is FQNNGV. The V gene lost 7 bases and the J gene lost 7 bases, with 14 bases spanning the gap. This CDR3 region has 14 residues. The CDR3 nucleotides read TGTGCCAGCACCCGGAATCTACAGAATTCACCCCTCCACTTT. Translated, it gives CASTRNLQNSPLHF.

DNA of the CDR3: TGCAGCGTTGTTCTAGCGGCACCCAGATTCTACGAGCAGTACTTC. Protein sequence: CSVVLAAPRFYEQYF. The gene calls are TRBV29-1 and TRBJ2-7, with TRBD2 identical over 7 bases. J lost 3 bases, V lost 4 bases, and 12 bases had no gene match. The CDR3 is 15 amino acids. The germline CDR1 and CDR2 sequences are SQVTM and ANQGSEA.

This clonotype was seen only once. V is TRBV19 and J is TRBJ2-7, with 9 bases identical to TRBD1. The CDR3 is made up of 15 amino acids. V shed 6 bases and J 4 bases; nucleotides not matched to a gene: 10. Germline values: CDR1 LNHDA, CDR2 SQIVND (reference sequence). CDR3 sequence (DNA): TGTGCCAGTAGCGCTAGAGGGGACAGGGCTTACGAGCAGTACTTC. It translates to CASSARGDRAYEQYF.

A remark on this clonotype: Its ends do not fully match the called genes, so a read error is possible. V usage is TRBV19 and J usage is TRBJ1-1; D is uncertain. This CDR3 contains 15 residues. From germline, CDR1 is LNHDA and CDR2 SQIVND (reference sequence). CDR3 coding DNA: TGTGCCAGTAGCGATCCCCCGGTAGGAGTCCCTGAAGCTTTATTT. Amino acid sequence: CASSDPPVGVPEALF.

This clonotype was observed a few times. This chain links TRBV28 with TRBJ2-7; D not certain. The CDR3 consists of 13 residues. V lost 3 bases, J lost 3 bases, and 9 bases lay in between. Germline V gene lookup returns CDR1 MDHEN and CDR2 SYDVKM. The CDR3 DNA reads TGTGCCAGCAGTTTTCGGACCCACTACGAGCAGTACTTC. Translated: CASSFRTHYEQYF.

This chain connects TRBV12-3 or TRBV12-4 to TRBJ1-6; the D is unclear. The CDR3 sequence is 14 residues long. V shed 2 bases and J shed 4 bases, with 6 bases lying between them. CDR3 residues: CASSLRRYNSPLHF. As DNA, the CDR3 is TGTGCCAGCAGTTTACGCAGATATAATTCACCCCTCCACTTT.

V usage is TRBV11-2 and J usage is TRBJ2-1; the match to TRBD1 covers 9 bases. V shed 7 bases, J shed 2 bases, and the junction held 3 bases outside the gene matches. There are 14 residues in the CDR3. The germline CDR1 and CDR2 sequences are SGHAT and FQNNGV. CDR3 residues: CASTRQGAYNEQFF. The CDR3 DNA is TGTGCCAGCACCAGACAGGGGGCCTACAATGAGCAGTTCTTC.

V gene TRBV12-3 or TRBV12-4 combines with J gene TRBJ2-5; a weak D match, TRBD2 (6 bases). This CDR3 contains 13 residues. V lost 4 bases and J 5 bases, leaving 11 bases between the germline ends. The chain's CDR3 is CASSSLASETQYF. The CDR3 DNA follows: TGTGCCAGCAGTTCTCTAGCGTCGGAGACCCAGTACTTC.

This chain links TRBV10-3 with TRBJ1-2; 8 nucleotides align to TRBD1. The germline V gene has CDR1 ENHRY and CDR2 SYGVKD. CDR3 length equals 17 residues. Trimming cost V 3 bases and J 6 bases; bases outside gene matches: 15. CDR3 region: CAISEGTGDFLEDGYTF. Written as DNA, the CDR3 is TGTGCCATCAGTGAAGGGACAGGTGATTTTCTTGAGGATGGCTACACCTTC.

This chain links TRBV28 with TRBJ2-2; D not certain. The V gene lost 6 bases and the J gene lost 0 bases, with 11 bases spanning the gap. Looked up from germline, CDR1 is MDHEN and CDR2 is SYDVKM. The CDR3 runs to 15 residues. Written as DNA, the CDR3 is TGTGCCAGCAGCCCCCCCCCCGCGAACACCGGGGAGCTGTTTTTT. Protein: CASSPPPANTGELFF.

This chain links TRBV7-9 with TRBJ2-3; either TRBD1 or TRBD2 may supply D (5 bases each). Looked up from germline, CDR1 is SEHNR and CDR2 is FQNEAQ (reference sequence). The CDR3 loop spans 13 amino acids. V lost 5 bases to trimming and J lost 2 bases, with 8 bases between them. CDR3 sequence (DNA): TGTGCCAGCAGCAGAGGGGTCACAGATACGCAGTATTTT. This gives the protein CASSRGVTDTQYF.

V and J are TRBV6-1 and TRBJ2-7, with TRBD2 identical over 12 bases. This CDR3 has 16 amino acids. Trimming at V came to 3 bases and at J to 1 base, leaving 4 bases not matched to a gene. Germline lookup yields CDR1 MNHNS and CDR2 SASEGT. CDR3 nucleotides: TGTGCCAGCAGTGATCCGACTAGCGGGAGTTCCTACGAGCAGTACTTC. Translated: CASSDPTSGSSYEQYF.

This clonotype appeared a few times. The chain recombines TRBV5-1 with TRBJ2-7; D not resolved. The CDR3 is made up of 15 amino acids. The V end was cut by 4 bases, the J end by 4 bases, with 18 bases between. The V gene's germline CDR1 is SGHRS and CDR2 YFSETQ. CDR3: CASSGTTPGDYEQYF. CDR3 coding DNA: TGCGCCAGCAGCGGTACAACCCCTGGGGATTACGAGCAGTACTTC.

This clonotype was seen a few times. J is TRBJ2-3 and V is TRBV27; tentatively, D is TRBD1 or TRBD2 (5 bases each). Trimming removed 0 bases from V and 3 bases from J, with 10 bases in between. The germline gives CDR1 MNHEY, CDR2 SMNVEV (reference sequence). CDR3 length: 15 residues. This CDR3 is CASSLSGTATDTQYF. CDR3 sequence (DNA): TGTGCCAGCAGTTTATCCGGGACGGCAACAGATACGCAGTATTTT.